One TCR beta chain is described in this entry. The method was immunoSEQ multiplex PCR; TCRdb's version includes in-frame clones alone and lacks a portion of them. Of over 85,000 clones in the sample, 85% were seen once. The record originates from a study of blood T cell repertoires in COVID-19. Germline CDR1 is LGHDT and CDR2 is YNNKEL (reference sequence). CDR3 length equals 16 residues. With V trimmed by 0 bases and J by 4 bases, 6 bases remained unmatched. The sequenced material came from peripheral blood. The sequence was obtained from an elderly man with acute or convalescent COVID-19. The chain carries TRBV3-1 (or the pseudogene TRBV3-2) and TRBJ2-3, with TRBD2 matching over 8 bases. The CDR3 sequence: CASSQDMAGGSDTQYF. DNA for the CDR3: TGTGCCAGCAGCCAAGATATGGCGGGAGGTTCAGATACGCAGTATTTT.